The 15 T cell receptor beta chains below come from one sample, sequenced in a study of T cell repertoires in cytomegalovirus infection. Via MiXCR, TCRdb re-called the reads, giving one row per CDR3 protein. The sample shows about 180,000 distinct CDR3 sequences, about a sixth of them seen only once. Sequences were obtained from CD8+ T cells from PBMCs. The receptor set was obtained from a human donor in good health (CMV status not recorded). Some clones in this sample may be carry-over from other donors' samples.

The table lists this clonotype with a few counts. The CDR3, as DNA: TGTGCCAGCAGTTATGGGGGTCTGGGTGAAGCTTTCTTT. Amino acid sequence: CASSYGGLGEAFF. V and J are TRBV6-5 and TRBJ1-1; D is possibly TRBD1 (5 bases). This CDR3 spans 13 amino acids. Germline CDR1 and CDR2: MNHEY and SVGAGI. V was trimmed by 3 bases and J by 7 bases, leaving 12 bases between them.

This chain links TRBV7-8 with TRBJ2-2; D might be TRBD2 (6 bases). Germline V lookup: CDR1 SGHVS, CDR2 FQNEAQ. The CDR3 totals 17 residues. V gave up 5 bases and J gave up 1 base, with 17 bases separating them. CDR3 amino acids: CASSNHDLARNTGELFF. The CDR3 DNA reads TGTGCCAGCAGCAACCACGATCTAGCGCGGAACACCGGGGAGCTGTTTTTT.

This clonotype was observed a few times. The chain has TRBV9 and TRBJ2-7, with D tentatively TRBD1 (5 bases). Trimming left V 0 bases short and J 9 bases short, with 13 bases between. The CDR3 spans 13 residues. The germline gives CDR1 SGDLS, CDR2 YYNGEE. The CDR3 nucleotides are TGTGCCAGCAGCGTAGCATCAGGGTCTCGGCAGTACTTC. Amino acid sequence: CASSVASGSRQYF.

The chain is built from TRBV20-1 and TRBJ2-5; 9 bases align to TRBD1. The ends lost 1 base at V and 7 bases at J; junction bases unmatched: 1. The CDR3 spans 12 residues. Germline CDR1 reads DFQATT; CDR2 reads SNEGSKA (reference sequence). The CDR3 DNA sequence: TGCAGTGCTAGAGTGGGACAGGGGACCCAGTACTTC. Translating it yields CSARVGQGTQYF.

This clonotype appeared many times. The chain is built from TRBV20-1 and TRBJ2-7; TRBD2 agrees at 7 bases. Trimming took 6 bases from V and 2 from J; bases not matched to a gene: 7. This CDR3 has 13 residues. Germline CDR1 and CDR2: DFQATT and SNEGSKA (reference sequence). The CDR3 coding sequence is TGCAGTGCCACCCTAGCGGAGCCCTACGAGCAGTACTTC. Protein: CSATLAEPYEQYF.

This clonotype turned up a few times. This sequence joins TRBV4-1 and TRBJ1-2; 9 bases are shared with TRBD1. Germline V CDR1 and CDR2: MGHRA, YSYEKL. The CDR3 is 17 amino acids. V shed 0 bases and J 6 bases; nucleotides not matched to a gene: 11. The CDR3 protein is CASSQDQGTGGWNGYTF. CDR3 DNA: TGCGCCAGCAGCCAAGATCAGGGCACAGGGGGCTGGAATGGCTACACCTTC.

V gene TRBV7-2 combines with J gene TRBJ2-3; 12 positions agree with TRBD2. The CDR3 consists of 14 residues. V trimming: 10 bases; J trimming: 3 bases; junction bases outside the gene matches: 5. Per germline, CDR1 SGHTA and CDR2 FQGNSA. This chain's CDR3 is CATSSGGATDTQYF. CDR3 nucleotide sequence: TGTGCCACTTCTAGCGGGGGGGCAACAGATACGCAGTATTTT.

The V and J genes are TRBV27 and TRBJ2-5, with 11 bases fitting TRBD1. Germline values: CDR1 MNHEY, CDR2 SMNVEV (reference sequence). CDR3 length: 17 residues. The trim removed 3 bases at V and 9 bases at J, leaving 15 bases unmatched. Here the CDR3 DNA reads TGTGCCAGCAGTTTTTCCCCCGGGACAGGGGGGCCGGGGGCCCAGTACTTC. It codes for CASSFSPGTGGPGAQYF.

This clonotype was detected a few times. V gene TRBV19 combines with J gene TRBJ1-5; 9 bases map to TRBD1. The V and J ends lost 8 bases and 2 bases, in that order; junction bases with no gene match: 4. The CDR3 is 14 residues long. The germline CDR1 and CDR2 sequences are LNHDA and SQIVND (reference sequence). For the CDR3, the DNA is TGTGCCAGTCGGGACAGGGTGGGCAATCAGCCCCAGCATTTT. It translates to CASRDRVGNQPQHF.

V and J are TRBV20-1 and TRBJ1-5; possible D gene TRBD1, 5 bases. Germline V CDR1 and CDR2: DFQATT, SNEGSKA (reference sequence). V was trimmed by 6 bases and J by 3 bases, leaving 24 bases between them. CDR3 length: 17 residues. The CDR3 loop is CSARSALGGVANQPQHF. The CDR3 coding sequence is TGCAGTGCACGAAGCGCCCTCGGAGGGGTTGCCAATCAGCCCCAGCATTTT.

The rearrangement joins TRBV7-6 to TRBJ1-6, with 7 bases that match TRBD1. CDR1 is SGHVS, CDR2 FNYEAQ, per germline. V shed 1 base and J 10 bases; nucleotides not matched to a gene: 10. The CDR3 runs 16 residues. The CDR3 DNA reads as TGTGCCAGCAGCTTAGGAGGCGGAGGGGGCATATCACCCCTCCACTTT. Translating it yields CASSLGGGGGISPLHF.

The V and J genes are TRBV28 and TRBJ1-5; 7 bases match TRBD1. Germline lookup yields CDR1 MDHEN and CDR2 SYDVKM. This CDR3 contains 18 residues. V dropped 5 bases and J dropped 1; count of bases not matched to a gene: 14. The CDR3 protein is CASSAQTFGTVSNQPQHF. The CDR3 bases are TGTGCCAGCAGTGCCCAAACCTTCGGGACAGTCAGCAATCAGCCCCAGCATTTT.

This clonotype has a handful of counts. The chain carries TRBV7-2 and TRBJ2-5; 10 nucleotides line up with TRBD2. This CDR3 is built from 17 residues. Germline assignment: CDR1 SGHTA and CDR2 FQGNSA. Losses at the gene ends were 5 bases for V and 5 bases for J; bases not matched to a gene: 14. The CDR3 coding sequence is TGTGCCAGCAGCCGGCTAGCGGGGGACCCAGAGCGGGAGACCCAGTACTTC. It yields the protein CASSRLAGDPERETQYF.

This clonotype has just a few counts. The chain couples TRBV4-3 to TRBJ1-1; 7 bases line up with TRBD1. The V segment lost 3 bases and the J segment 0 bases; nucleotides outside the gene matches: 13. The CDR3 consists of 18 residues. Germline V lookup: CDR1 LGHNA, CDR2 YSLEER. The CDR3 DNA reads TGCGCCAGCAGCCAGATCGTAGGGGACAGCCCTATGAACACTGAAGCTTTCTTT. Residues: CASSQIVGDSPMNTEAFF.

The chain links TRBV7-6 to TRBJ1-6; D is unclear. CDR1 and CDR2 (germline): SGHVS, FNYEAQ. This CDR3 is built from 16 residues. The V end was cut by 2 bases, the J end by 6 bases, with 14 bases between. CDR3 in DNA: TGTGCCAGCAGCTTAAAAGACGCGGTGGTTAATTCACCCCTCCACTTT. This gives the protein CASSLKDAVVNSPLHF.